This paragraph covers one T cell receptor (beta chain) sequence. In the study's own analysis: Amplification from reference gene primers served as the basis for estimated nucleated cell counts. Produced via immunoSEQ multiplex PCR; TCRdb's table is partial and in-frame only. From that table come the V and J calls and clone size; the DNA was used to work out D and trimming. The sample contains approximately 260,000 clones, approximately 92% of which appear only once. This entry is derived from a study of blood T cell repertoires in COVID-19. This CDR3 spans 15 amino acids. The germline V gene has CDR1 SGDLS and CDR2 YYNGEE. Trimming took 5 bases from V and 8 from J, leaving 20 bases between them.

Sequenced input: peripheral blood. This TCR derives from a woman aged 40 to 50 who had recovered from COVID-19. The chain uses TRBV9 and TRBJ2-1, with D tentatively TRBD2 (5 bases). CDR3 residues: CASSLTSYSLDEQFF. The CDR3 DNA is TGTGCCAGCAGTCTTACTAGTTATAGTTTGGATGAGCAGTTCTTC.